The 21 T cell receptor beta chains reported below all come from one sample, sequenced in a study of cytomegalovirus exposure and HLA in healthy donors. The repertoire was sequenced with immunoSEQ multiplex PCR; TCRdb's copy has only in-frame clones and lacks some. The sample holds approximately 150,000 clones; around nine tenths are singletons and the top ten take roughly 1.5%. Input material: PBMCs. Every receptor here comes from a woman under 40 in good health and CMV-seronegative.

The chain carries TRBV5-1 and TRBJ2-1, with 10 bases matching TRBD2. J gave up 6 bases and V 0 bases, and 9 bases lay outside the gene matches. Germline CDR1 and CDR2: SGHRS and YFSETQ. CDR3 length: 17 amino acids. The CDR3 DNA reads as TGCGCCAGCAGCTTGGAGAGCGGGGGGGCCTTCTTCAATGAGCAGTTCTTC. Amino acid sequence: CASSLESGGAFFNEQFF.

The rearrangement joins TRBV7-7 to TRBJ2-5; 7 bases align to TRBD2. The V segment lost 6 bases and the J segment 1 base; nucleotides outside the gene matches: 5. The CDR3 is made up of 14 amino acids. Per the germline V gene, CDR1 is SSHAT and CDR2 is FNYEAQ (reference sequence). The CDR3 is CASRGRELQETQYF. The CDR3 nucleotides read TGTGCCAGCAGGGGGCGGGAGCTCCAAGAGACCCAGTACTTC.

The genes are TRBV11-2 and TRBJ2-7; the D is unclear. Trimming took off 10 bases at V and 5 bases at J, with 15 bases between the two ends. CDR3 length: 12 residues. The germline CDR1 and CDR2 sequences are SGHAT and FQNNGV. The CDR3 loop reads CATATERDEQYF. CDR3 sequence (DNA): TGTGCCACTGCCACAGAACGCGACGAGCAGTACTTC.

Comments on this clone: The sample has other DNA sequences that encode this CDR3 too. The rearrangement uses TRBV20-1 and TRBJ1-2; the match to TRBD1 covers 8 bases. From germline, CDR1 is DFQATT and CDR2 SNEGSKA (reference sequence). J was trimmed by 6 bases and V by 3 bases; bases with no gene match: 0. The CDR3 spans 11 residues. The CDR3: CSARTGDGYTF. The CDR3 DNA reads as TGCAGTGCTAGGACAGGGGATGGCTACACCTTC.

The chain recombines TRBV7-2 with TRBJ1-2; tentatively, D is TRBD1 (5 bases). CDR3 size: 14 residues. Germline V lookup: CDR1 SGHTA, CDR2 FQGNSA. With 1 base removed from V and 5 bases from J, the gap between germline ends came to 11 bases. The CDR3 sequence is CASSLGGVMYGYTF. CDR3 coding DNA: TGTGCCAGCAGCTTAGGGGGGGTGATGTATGGCTACACCTTC.

The rearrangement joins TRBV5-1 to TRBJ2-7; TRBD2 agrees at 10 bases. CDR1 is SGHRS and CDR2 is YFSETQ in the germline V gene. J was trimmed by 3 bases and V by 0 bases; bases with no gene match: 6. There are 16 residues in the CDR3. CDR3 loop: CASSLVGAGGSYEQYF. CDR3 coding DNA: TGCGCCAGCAGCTTGGTGGGAGCGGGGGGGAGCTACGAGCAGTACTTC.

The chain combines TRBV5-1 with TRBJ1-2; unclear D gene. The germline V and J ends were trimmed by 1 base and 6 bases, with 10 bases remaining between them. Germline CDR1 and CDR2: SGHRS and YFSETQ. The CDR3 extends over 13 amino acids. CDR3 in amino acids: CASSLLTGDGYTF. In nucleotides, the CDR3 is TGCGCCAGCAGCTTGCTCACGGGAGATGGCTACACCTTC.

The rearrangement joins TRBV6-5 to TRBJ2-5, with D possibly matching TRBD1 (5 bases). CDR1 MNHEY and CDR2 SVGAGI come from the germline V gene. Trimming left V 4 bases short and J 4 bases short, with 16 bases between. This CDR3 region has 15 residues. The CDR3 spells CASSSSPGLGETQYF. CDR3 in DNA: TGTGCCAGCAGTTCATCCCCAGGGTTAGGAGAGACCCAGTACTTC.

J is TRBJ1-3 and V is TRBV5-6, with unresolved D. This CDR3 spans 15 amino acids. CDR1 and CDR2 from the germline V gene are SGHDT and YYEEEE. The V gene lost 4 bases and the J gene lost 0 bases, with 11 bases spanning the gap. CDR3 sequence reads: CASSLRTSSGNTIYF. The DNA of the CDR3 is TGTGCCAGCAGCCTGAGAACCTCCTCTGGAAACACCATATATTTT.

This clone was seen only a few times. The chain joins TRBV2 to TRBJ1-2; D is undetermined. CDR1 is SNHLY and CDR2 is FYNNEI in the germline V gene. There are 13 residues in the CDR3. V was shortened by 0 bases and J by 6 bases, with 8 bases between the two germline ends. The CDR3 region is CASSEARGHGYTF. The CDR3 DNA is TGTGCCAGCAGTGAAGCGCGTGGTCATGGCTACACCTTC.

This chain links TRBV30 with TRBJ1-3, with a tentative D call TRBD1 (6 bases). Trimming left V 8 bases short and J 0 bases short, with 14 bases between. This CDR3 has 14 residues. Germline V lookup: CDR1 GTSNPN, CDR2 SVGIG (reference sequence). CDR3 region: CAGTGHLSGNTIYF. CDR3 DNA: TGTGCCGGAACAGGGCATCTCTCTGGAAACACCATATATTTT.

This clone showed up many times. The chain employs TRBV6-4 and TRBJ2-3, with TRBD1 matching over 8 bases. The CDR3 runs to 14 residues. Per the germline V gene, CDR1 is MRHNA and CDR2 is SNTAGT. With V trimmed by 0 bases and J by 4 bases, 0 bases remained unmatched. The CDR3 DNA reads as TGTGCCAGCAGTGACTCACAGGGGGCAGATACGCAGTATTTT. Protein product: CASSDSQGADTQYF.

This rearrangement joins TRBV2 to TRBJ2-7, with D perhaps TRBD1 (6 bases). Germline values: CDR1 SNHLY, CDR2 FYNNEI. CDR3 length: 15 residues. Between the trimmed V and J ends, which lost 2 bases and 8 bases, there was a span of 19 bases. DNA for the CDR3: TGTGCCAGCAGTGAATTTCCAGGGGCTGGGGGAAAGCAGTACTTC. Translated, it gives CASSEFPGAGGKQYF.

The gene calls are TRBV6-6 and TRBJ1-1; D unresolved. Germline CDR1 is MNHNY and CDR2 is SVGAGI (reference sequence). V lost 6 bases to trimming and J lost 0 bases, with 11 bases between them. The CDR3 spans 14 residues. DNA for the CDR3: TGTGCCAGCAGGCCACCGGAGCTGAACACTGAAGCTTTCTTT. Translated, it gives CASRPPELNTEAFF.

This clone was recorded only once. The V call is TRBV6-5, the J call TRBJ1-1; 11 bases agree with TRBD1. Looked up from germline, CDR1 is MNHEY and CDR2 is SVGAGI. This CDR3 region has 14 residues. The V and J ends lost 5 bases and 7 bases, in that order; junction bases with no gene match: 6. The CDR3 sequence: CASSRGDRGNEAFF. The CDR3 nucleotides are TGTGCCAGCAGTCGGGGGGACAGGGGGAATGAAGCTTTCTTT.

The chain recombines TRBV18 with TRBJ2-5; no definite D call. The germline gives CDR1 KGHSH, CDR2 LQKENI. CDR3 size: 12 residues. Trimming left V 5 bases short and J 4 bases short, with 8 bases between. The CDR3 bases are TGTGCCAGCTCAGCGGTGGGAGAGACCCAGTACTTC. Its translation is CASSAVGETQYF.

The genes are TRBV27 and TRBJ1-1, with D uncertain. V lost 8 bases and J lost 9, with 25 bases in between. This CDR3 comprises 15 residues. Germline values: CDR1 MNHEY, CDR2 SMNVEV (reference sequence). The CDR3 DNA sequence: TGTGCCAGCGCAGTTGTTGGCAGTCCGGACGGGAAAGCTTTCTTT. Residues: CASAVVGSPDGKAFF.

The rearrangement joins TRBV7-8 to TRBJ2-1; D possibly corresponds to TRBD1 (7 bases). The CDR3 contains 22 residues. Germline lookup yields CDR1 SGHVS and CDR2 FQNEAQ. V gave up 5 bases and J gave up 5 bases, with 37 bases separating them. CDR3 amino acids: CASSHRKFTQGGPYRVNNEQFF. Here the CDR3 DNA reads TGTGCCAGCAGCCACCGAAAATTCACCCAGGGGGGCCCCTACCGAGTAAACAATGAGCAGTTCTTC.

As regards this clone: The sample has other DNA sequences that encode this CDR3 too. The V call is TRBV29-1, the J call TRBJ2-7; 9 bases agree with TRBD1. Germline CDR1 and CDR2: SQVTM and ANQGSEA. The V and J ends lost 6 bases and 0 bases, in that order; junction bases with no gene match: 3. This CDR3 spans 13 amino acids. CDR3 region: CSVRDRVSYEQYF. In DNA form, the CDR3 reads TGCAGCGTCCGGGACAGGGTCTCCTACGAGCAGTACTTC.

The chain employs TRBV5-1 and TRBJ1-1; 7 positions match TRBD1. Germline lookup yields CDR1 SGHRS and CDR2 YFSETQ. The trim removed 2 bases at V and 6 bases at J, leaving 13 bases unmatched. CDR3 length: 16 amino acids. CDR3 DNA sequence: TGCGCCAGCAGCTTTTCGGTATCGACAGGGCTCCCTGAAGCTTTCTTT. As protein: CASSFSVSTGLPEAFF.

The chain couples TRBV4-2 to TRBJ2-3, with 9 nucleotides matching TRBD1. Germline CDR1 is LGHNA and CDR2 is YNFKEQ. The CDR3 totals 16 residues. J gave up 1 base and V 5 bases, and 7 bases lay outside the gene matches. CDR3 region: CASSFGGDRGTDTQYF. The CDR3 region has the DNA TGTGCCAGCAGCTTCGGAGGGGACAGGGGCACAGATACGCAGTATTTT.